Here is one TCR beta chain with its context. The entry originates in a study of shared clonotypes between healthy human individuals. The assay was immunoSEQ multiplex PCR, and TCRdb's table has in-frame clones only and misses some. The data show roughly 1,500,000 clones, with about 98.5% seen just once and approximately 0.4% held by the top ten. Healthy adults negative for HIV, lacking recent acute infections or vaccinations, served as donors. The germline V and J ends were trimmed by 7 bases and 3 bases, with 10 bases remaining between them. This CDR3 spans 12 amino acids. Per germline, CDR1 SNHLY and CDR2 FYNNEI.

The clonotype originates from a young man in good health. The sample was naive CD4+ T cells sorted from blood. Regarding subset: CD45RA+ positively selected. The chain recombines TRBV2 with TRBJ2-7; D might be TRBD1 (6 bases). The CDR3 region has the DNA TGTGCCAGCAATGGACAGAACTACGAGCAGTACTTC. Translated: CASNGQNYEQYF. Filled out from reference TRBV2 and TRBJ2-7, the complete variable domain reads EPEVTQTPSHQVTQMGQEVILRCVPISNHLYFYWYRQILGQKVEFLVSFYNNEISEKSEIFDDQFSVERPDGSNFTLKIRSTKLEDSAMYFCASNGQNYEQYFGPGTRLTVT.